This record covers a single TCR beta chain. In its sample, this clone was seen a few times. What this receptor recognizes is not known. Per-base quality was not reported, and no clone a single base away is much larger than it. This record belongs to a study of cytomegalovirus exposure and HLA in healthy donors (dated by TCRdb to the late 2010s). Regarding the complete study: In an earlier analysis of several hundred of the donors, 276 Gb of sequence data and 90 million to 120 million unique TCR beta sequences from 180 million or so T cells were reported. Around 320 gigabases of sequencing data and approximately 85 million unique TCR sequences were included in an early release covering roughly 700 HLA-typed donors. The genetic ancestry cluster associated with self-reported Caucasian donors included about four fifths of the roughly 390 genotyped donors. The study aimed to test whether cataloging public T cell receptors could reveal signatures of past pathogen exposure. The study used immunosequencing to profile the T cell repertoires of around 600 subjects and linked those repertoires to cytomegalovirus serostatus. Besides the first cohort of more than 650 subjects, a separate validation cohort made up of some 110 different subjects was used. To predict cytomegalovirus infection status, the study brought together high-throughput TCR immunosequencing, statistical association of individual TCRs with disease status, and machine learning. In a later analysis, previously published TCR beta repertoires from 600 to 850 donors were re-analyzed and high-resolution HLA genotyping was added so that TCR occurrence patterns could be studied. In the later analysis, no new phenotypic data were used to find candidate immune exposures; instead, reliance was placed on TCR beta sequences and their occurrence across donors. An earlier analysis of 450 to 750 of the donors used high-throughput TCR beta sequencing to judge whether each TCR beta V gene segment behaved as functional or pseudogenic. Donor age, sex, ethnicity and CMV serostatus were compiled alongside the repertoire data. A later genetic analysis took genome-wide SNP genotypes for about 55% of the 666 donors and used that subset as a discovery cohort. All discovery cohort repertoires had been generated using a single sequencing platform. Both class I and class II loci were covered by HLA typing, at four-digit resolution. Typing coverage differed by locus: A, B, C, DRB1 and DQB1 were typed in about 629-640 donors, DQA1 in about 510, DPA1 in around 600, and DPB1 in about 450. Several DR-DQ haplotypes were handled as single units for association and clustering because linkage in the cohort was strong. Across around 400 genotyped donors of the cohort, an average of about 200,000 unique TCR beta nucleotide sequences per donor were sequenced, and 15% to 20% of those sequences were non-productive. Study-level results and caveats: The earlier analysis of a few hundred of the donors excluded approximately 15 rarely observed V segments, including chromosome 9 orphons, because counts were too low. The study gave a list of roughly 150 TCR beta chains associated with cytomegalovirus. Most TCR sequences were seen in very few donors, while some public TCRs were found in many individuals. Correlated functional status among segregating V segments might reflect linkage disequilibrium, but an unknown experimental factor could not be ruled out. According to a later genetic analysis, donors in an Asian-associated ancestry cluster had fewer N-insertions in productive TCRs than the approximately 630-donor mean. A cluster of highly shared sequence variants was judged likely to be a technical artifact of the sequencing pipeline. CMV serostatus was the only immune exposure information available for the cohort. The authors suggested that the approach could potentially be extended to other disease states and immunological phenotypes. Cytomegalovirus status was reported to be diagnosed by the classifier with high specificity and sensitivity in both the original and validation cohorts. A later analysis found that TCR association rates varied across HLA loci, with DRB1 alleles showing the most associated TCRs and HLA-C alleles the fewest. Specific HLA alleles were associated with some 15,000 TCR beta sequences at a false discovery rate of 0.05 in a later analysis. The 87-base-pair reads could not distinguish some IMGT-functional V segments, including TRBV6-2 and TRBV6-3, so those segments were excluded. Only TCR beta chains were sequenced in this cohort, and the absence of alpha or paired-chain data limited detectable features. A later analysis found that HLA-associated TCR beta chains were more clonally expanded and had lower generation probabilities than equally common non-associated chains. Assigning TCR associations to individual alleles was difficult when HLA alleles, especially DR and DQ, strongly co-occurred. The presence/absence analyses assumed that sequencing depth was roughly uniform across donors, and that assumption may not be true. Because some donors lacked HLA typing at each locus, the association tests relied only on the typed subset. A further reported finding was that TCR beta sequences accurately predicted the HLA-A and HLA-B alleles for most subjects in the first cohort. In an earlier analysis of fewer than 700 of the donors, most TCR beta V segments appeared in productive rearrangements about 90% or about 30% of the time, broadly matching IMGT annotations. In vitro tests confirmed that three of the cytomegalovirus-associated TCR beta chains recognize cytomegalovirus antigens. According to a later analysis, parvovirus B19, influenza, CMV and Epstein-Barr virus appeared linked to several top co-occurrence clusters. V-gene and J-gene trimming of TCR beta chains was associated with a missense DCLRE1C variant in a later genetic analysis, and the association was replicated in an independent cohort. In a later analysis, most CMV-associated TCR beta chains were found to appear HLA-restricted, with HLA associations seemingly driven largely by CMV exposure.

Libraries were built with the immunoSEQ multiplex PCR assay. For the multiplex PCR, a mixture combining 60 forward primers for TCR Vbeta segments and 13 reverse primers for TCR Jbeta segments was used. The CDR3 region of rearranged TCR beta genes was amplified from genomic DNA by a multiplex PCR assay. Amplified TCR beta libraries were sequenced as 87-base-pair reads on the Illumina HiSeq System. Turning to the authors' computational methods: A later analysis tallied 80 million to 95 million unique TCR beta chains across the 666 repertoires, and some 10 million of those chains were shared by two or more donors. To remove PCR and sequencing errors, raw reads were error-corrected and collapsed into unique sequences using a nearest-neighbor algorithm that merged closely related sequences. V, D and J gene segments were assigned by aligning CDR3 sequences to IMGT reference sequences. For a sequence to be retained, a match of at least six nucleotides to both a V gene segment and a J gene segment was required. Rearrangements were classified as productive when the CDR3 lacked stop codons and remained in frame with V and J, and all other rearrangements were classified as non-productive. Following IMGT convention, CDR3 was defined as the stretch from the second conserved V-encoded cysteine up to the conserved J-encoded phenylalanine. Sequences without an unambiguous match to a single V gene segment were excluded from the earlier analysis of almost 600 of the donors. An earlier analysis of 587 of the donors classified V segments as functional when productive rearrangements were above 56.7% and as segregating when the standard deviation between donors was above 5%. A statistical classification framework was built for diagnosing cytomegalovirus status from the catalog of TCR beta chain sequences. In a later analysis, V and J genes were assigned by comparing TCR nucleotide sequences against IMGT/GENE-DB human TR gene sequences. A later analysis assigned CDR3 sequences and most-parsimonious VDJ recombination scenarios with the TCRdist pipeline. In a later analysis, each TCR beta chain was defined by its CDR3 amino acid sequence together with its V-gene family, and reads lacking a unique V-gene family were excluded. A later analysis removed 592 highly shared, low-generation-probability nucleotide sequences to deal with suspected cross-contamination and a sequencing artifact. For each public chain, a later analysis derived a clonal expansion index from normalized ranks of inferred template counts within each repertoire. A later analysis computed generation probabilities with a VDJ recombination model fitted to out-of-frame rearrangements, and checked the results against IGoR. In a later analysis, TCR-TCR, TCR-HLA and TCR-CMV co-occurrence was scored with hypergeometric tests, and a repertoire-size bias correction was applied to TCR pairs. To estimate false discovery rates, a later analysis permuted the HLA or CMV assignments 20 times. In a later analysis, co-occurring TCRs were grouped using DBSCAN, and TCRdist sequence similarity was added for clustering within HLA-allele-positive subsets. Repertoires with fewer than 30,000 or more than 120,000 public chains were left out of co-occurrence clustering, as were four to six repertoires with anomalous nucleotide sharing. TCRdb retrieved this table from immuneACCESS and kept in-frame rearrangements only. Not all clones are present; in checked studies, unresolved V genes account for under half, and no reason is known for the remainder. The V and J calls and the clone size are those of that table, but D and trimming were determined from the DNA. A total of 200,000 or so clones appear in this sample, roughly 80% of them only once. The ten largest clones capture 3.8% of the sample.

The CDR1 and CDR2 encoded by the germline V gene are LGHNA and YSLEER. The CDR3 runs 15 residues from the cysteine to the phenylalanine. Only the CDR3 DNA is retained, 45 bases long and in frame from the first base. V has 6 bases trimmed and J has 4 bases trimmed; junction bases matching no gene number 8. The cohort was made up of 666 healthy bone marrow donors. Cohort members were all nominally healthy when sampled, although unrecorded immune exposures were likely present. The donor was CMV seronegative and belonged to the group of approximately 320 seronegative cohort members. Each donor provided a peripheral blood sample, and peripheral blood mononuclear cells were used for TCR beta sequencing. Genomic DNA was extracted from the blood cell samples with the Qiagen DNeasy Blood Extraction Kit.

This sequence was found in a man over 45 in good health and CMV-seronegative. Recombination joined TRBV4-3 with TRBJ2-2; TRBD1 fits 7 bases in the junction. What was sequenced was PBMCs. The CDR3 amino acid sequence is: CASSFTGEGTGELFF. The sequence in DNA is TGCGCCAGCAGTTTCACAGGGGAAGGCACCGGGGAGCTGTTTTTT.